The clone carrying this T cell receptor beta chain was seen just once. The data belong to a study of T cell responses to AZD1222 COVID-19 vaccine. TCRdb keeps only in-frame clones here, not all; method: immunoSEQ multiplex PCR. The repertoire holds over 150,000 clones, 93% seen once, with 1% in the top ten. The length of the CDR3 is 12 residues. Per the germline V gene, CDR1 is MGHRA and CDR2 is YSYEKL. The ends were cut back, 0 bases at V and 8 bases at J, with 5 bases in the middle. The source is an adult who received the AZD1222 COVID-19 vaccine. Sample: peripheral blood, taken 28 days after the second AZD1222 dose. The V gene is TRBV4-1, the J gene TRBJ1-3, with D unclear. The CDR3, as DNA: TGCGCCAGCAGCCAAGAGGAGGACACCATATATTTT. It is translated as CASSQEEDTIYF.